This TCR beta chain is drawn from a study of T cells expressing NK-cell markers. Study in general: CD3+CD56+NKG2C+, CD3+CD56+NKG2C- and CD3+CD56-NKG2C+ T cells, once sorted, supplied the TCR beta repertoires.

Worth noting for this clonotype: The antigen is unknown.

Broader study findings: Top CD8+ clonotypes included the dominant CD3+CD56+NKG2C+ clonotypes in several donors.

5'RACE template switching with UMIs produced the TCR beta cDNA. TCRdb reprocessed the 5' RACE reads and reports one entry per CDR3 protein, with no DNA. The clone table shows some 500,000 distinct CDR3 sequences, with the ten largest holding more than 1.4%. The sample taken for sequencing was blood T cells: a sorted CD56 or NKG2C T cell subset, CD4+ or CD8+ T cells, or bulk PBMC T cells (not recorded which). This sequence originates from a woman aged 45-65 years in good health.

CDR3 region: CASSWTQRPSTDTQYF. The J gene is TRBJ2-3, the V gene TRBV19; the TCRdb call, TRBD2, lacks DNA for checking. The CDR3 extends over 16 amino acids. The germline gives CDR1 LNHDA, CDR2 SQIVND (reference sequence).